The source of this T cell receptor (beta chain) is a study of cytomegalovirus exposure and HLA in healthy donors (dated by TCRdb to about 2017). Background for the entire study: The 700 or so repertoires of the first cohort and the 95 to 150 validation repertoires were produced on the same platform, according to a later analysis. The study aimed to test whether cataloging public T cell receptors could reveal signatures of past pathogen exposure. In addition to the first cohort of hundreds of subjects, a separate validation cohort of 120 different subjects was used. The study combined high-throughput TCR immunosequencing, statistical association of individual TCRs with disease status, and machine learning to predict cytomegalovirus infection status.

Receptors were amplified or captured by the immunoSEQ multiplex PCR assay. On the study's bioinformatics: A statistical classification framework was built to diagnose cytomegalovirus status from the catalog of TCR beta chain sequences. Here the immuneACCESS table is served through TCRdb, limited to in-frame sequences with V and J called. Missing clones are a known gap in these copies; in checked studies unresolved V genes cover under half, and the rest lacks a known reason. That table supplies the V and J calls and clone size; D and trimming were determined from the DNA. The sample table lists tens of thousands of clones, roughly 94% of them with a count of one. Jointly, the top ten make up less than 4.5% of the sample. Only one count was recorded for this clone. No antigen is known for it. Base qualities are not provided; no much larger clone lies one nucleotide away. Points the paper makes about the study in general: In vitro tests confirmed that three of the cytomegalovirus-associated TCR beta chains recognize cytomegalovirus antigens. The validation cohort had no HLA typing available for a later analysis, so co-occurrence within that cohort was assessed over all 120 repertoires. The authors suggested that the approach could potentially be extended to other disease states and immunological phenotypes. While some public TCRs were present in many individuals, most TCR sequences turned up only very rarely across donors. In a later analysis, TCRs clustered in the first cohort were found to also tend to co-occur in the 120 validation repertoires, with approximately 94% of cluster scores above 0. The classifier was reported to diagnose cytomegalovirus status with high specificity and sensitivity in both the original and validation cohorts. The study gave a list of 150 to 200 TCR beta chains associated with cytomegalovirus.

Separate from the approximately 700-subject first cohort, the validation cohort of 90 to 150 subjects was the group to which the donors belonged. Trimming leaves V shorter by 2 bases and J shorter by 4 bases, with the junction holding 0 bases beyond the gene matches. From cysteine to phenylalanine, the CDR3 is 13 amino acids long. Only CDR3 DNA is held: 39 bases, read in frame from base 1. CDR1 and CDR2, per the germline V gene, are MDHEN and SYDVKM. The sample comprised PBMCs. The sequence derives from a man aged 18 to 29 in good health and CMV-seropositive. The V and J segments used are TRBV28 and TRBJ2-3; 7 nucleotides in the junction match TRBD2. The CDR3 protein: CASSLGGADTQYF. The DNA sequence is as follows: TGTGCCAGCAGTTTAGGGGGGGCAGATACGCAGTATTTT.